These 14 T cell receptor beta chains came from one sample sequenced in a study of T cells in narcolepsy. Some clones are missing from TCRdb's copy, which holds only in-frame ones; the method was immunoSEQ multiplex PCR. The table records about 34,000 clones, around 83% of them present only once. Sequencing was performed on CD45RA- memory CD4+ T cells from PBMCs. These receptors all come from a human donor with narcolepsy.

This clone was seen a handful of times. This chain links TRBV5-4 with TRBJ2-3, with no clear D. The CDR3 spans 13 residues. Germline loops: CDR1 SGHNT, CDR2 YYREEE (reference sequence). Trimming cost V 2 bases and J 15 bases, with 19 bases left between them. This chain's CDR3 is CASSFNKEAQPYF. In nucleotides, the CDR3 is TGTGCCAGCAGCTTTAATAAAGAGGCCCAGCCATATTTT. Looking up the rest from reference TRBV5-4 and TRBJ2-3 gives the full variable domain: ETGVTQSPTHLIKTRGQQVTLRCSSQSGHNTVSWYQQALGQGPQFIFQYYREEENGRGNFPPRFSGLQFPNYSSELNVNALELDDSALYLCASSFNKEAQPYFGPGTRLTVL.

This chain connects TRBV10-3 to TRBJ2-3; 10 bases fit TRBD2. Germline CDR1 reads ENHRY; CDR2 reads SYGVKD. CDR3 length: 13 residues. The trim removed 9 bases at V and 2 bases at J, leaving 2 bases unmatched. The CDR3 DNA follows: TGTGCCATGACTAGCGGGTACACAGATACGCAGTATTTT. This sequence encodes CAMTSGYTDTQYF.

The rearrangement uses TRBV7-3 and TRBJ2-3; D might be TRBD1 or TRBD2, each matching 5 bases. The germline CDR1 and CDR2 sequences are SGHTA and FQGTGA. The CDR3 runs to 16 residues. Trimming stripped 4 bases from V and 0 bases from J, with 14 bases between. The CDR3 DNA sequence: TGTGCCAGCAGCTCCGGGACCTATACTAGCACAGATACGCAGTATTTT. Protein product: CASSSGTYTSTDTQYF. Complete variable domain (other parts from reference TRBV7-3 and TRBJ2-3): GAGVSQTPSNKVTEKGKYVELRCDPISGHTALYWYRQSLGQGPEFLIYFQGTGAADDSGLPNDRFFAVRPEGSVSTLKIQRTERGDSAVYLCASSSGTYTSTDTQYFGPGTRLTVL.

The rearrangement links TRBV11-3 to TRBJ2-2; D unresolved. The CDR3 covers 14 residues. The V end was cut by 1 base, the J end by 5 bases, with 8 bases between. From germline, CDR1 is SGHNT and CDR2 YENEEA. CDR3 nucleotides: TGTGCCAGCAGCTTAGCCCGTGGGACCGGGGAGCTGTTTTTT. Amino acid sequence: CASSLARGTGELFF.

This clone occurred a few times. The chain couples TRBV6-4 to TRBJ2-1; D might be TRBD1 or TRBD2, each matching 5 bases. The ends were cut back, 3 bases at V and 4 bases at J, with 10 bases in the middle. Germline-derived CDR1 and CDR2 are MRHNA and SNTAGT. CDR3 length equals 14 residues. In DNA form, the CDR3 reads TGTGCCAGCAGTGAGTCGGGACCATACAATGAGCAGTTCTTC. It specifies CASSESGPYNEQFF.

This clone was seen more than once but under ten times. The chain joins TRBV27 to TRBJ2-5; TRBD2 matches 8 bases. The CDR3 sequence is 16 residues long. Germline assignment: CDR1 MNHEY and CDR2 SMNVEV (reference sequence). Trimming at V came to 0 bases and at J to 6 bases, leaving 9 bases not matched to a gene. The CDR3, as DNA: TGTGCCAGCAGTTTATCATCCGGGGGGGCCGAAAAGACCCAGTACTTC. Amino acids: CASSLSSGGAEKTQYF.

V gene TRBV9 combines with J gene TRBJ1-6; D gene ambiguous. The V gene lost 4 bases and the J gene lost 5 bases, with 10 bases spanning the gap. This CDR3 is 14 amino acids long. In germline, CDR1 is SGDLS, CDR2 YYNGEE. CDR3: CASSPRSDNSPLHF. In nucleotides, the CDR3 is TGTGCCAGCAGCCCCCGTAGCGATAATTCACCCCTCCACTTT.

The CDR3 is CASSEHGTLANYGYTF. The CDR3 nucleotides read TGTGCCAGCAGCGAACACGGGACTCTAGCTAACTATGGCTACACCTTC. The chain carries TRBV7-3 and TRBJ1-2; a weak D match, TRBD1 (5 bases). The CDR3 covers 16 residues. Germline V gene data show CDR1 as SGHTA and CDR2 as FQGTGA. Trimming shortened V by 5 bases and J by 0 bases, and 16 bases separated the two germline ends.

CDR3 sequence: CASSLGGANSPLHF. The CDR3 region has the DNA TGTGCCAGCAGCTTAGGGGGGGCGAATTCACCCCTCCACTTT. This chain uses TRBV7-3 with TRBJ1-6; a possible D gene is TRBD1 (6 bases). The length of the CDR3 is 14 residues. CDR1 is SGHTA and CDR2 is FQGTGA in the germline V gene. The V and J ends lost 2 bases and 7 bases respectively, with 9 bases between them.

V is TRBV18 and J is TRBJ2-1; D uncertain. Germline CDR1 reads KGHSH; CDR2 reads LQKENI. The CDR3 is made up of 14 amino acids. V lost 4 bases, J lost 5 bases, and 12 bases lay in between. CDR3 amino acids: CASSRQYEDNEQFF. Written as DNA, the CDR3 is TGTGCCAGCTCACGGCAATACGAAGACAATGAGCAGTTCTTC.

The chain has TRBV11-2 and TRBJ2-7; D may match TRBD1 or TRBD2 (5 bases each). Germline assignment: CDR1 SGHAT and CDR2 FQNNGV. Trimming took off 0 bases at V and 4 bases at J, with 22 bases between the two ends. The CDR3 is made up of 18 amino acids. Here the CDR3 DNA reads TGTGCCAGCAGCTTAGATAAGGGTCCTGGGACCGCGCCTTACGAGCAGTACTTC. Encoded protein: CASSLDKGPGTAPYEQYF.

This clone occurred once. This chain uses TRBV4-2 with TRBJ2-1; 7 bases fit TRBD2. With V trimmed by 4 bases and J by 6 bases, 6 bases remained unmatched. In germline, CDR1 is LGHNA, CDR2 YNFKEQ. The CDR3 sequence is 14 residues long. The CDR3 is CASSPGLDANEQFF. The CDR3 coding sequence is TGTGCCAGCAGCCCCGGACTAGATGCCAATGAGCAGTTCTTC.

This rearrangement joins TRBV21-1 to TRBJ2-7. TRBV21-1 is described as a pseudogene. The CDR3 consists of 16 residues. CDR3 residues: CASRTSQGQHSYEQYF. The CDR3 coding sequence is TGTGCCAGCAGAACTAGCCAGGGACAACATTCCTACGAGCAGTACTTC.

This CDR3 reads CASSIGASQETQYF. The CDR3 DNA follows: TGTGCCAGTAGTATCGGTGCCAGCCAAGAGACCCAGTACTTC. The rearrangement links TRBV19 to TRBJ2-5; no clear D gene. CDR3 length: 14 residues. Germline lookup yields CDR1 LNHDA and CDR2 SQIVND (reference sequence). The V and J ends lost 3 bases and 1 base respectively, with 9 bases between them.